This T cell receptor (beta chain) originates from a study of cytomegalovirus exposure and HLA in healthy donors. PCR was performed using 60 Vbeta and 13 Jbeta primers. TCRdb's table, derived via immunoSEQ multiplex PCR, lists solely in-frame clones and lacks some. Found here are about 170,000 clones, 80% to 85% of them singletons; the top ten hold 1.2%. The CDR3 totals 14 residues. Germline V CDR1 and CDR2: MNHNS, SASEGT. V gave up 2 bases and J gave up 6 bases, with 12 bases separating them. The TCR originated in a boy aged 2 to 10 in good health and CMV-seronegative. This chain joins TRBV6-1 and TRBJ2-3, with D hard to call. Sequencing was carried out using PBMCs. The CDR3 bases are TGTGCCAGCAGTGAAATCCTCGACGGGGATACGCAGTATTTT. Translation gives CASSEILDGDTQYF.